This TCR beta chain was observed in a study of vaccination and CD4 T cells after COVID-19. Study-level background: Two doses of either BNT162b2 or mRNA-1273 vaccine were given to participants. Cells were stimulated with overlapping spike peptides from SARS-CoV-2, HCoV-NL63, HCoV-OC43 and HCoV-229E.

Remarks on this clonotype: The antigen remains undetermined.

Trimming took 3 bases from V and 11 from J, leaving 11 bases between them. The CDR3 is made up of 13 amino acids. From germline, CDR1 is LGHNA and CDR2 YSLEER. The assay that was used to sequence DNA from cultured CD4+ T cells was the Oncomine TCR Beta short-read assay. Genomic DNA was drawn out of CD4+ T cells grown in culture. TCRdb fed the PCR reads into MiXCR, producing one record per CDR3 protein. The table lists approximately 9,300 distinct CDR3 sequences, approximately 30% of them singletons. Treatment indicated: 10-day PBMC culture with coronavirus spike peptide pools or control peptides (ViraFEST assay). CD4+ T lymphocytes from the unexposed donor were collected before the COVID-19 pandemic (2011-2018). Peptide pool stimulation in ViraFEST expanded antigen-specific T cells, whose TCRs were then sequenced.

The sequence derives from a human donor in good health. The sequencing input was CD4+ T cells from blood, cultured in vitro. The chain has TRBV4-3 and TRBJ2-6; weak D call: TRBD2 (5 bases). CDR3 residues: CASSQLAGDVLTF. Here the CDR3 DNA reads TGCGCCAGCAGCCAGTTGGCCGGGGACGTCCTGACTTTC.